This T cell receptor (beta chain) was identified in a study of cytomegalovirus exposure and HLA in healthy donors. Looking at the study overall: It was reported in a later analysis that the 90 to 150 validation repertoires used the same platform as the approximately 670 first-cohort repertoires.

The data were produced by immunoSEQ multiplex PCR, yet TCRdb's version contains in-frame clones alone and is incomplete. The table includes about 250,000 clones, more than 85% detected once. For this clone: The antigen is unknown.

Trimming took 8 bases from V and 0 from J; bases not matched to a gene: 9. The CDR3 spans 16 residues. Germline values: CDR1 MNHEY, CDR2 SMNVEV (reference sequence). General observations from the study: A classifier reportedly called cytomegalovirus status with high sensitivity and specificity. In vitro, a few CMV-associated chains proved specific for CMV antigens.

The V gene is TRBV27, the J gene TRBJ2-7; 11 bases are a match to TRBD2. The receptor's source is a man aged 18 to 35 in good health and CMV-seropositive. Sequencing was carried out using PBMCs. The CDR3 region has the DNA TGTGCCAGCCACTTCTTAGCGGGAGGGAGCTCCTACGAGCAGTACTTC. Translating it yields CASHFLAGGSSYEQYF.